Given below is one T cell receptor (beta chain) in context. This clonotype showed up just a few times. The antigen it recognizes is unknown. No base quality values were provided; no much bigger clone lies one nucleotide off. From a lookup of the germline V gene (reference sequence), CDR1 and CDR2 are DFQATT and SNEGSKA. The CDR3 has 15 amino acids, counting the end cysteine and phenylalanine. Solely the CDR3 DNA is kept, with 45 bases framed from the first base. Germline trimming amounts to 5 bases on V and 7 bases on J, with 12 as the count of junction bases outside the gene matches. Sequenced on an Illumina HiSeq 2500. TCR beta libraries were prepared by quantitative 5'-RACE with molecular barcodes. In the authors' own workflow: Disease-linked TCR variants were identified with a new computational method built on a probabilistic model of VDJ rearrangement. Starting from the raw public reads, TCRdb applied fastp trimming at Q25, assembled clones with MiXCR and retained in-frame beta chains. Under each unique CDR3 protein, matching rows form one entry showing the most common genes and DNA. In this record, the V and J calls reflect TCRdb's handling and not the investigators' own analysis. The sample table contains roughly 490,000 distinct CDR3 sequences; only one count was recorded for roughly 5.2% of them. The top ten clones comprise 3% to 4.5% of the sample.

These data come from a study of CD8 T cells in ankylosing spondylitis (dated by TCRdb to 2015 to 2018). Regarding the study in general: The study profiled T cell receptor beta repertoires in healthy donors and ankylosing spondylitis patients to find disease-linked TCR variants. Peripheral blood was sampled, and synovial fluid was additionally collected from ankylosing spondylitis patients. The full study cohort was made up of 25 ankylosing spondylitis patients and 95 to 130 healthy donors. Results the study describes overall, beyond this receptor: According to the report, matched synovial fluid samples from ankylosing spondylitis patients were significantly enriched for the disease-linked clones. Some motif variants had previously been reported in the synovial fluid and blood of reactive arthritis patients, which suggests shared mechanisms of disease initiation. Blood from ankylosing spondylitis patients appeared to be characterized by a TCR beta motif made up of about 8 highly homologous amino acid variants. The disease-linked clones had a CD8+ phenotype and were found at relatively low frequencies in peripheral blood.

The sample consisted of blood, either unsorted or a sorted T cell fraction (not recorded which). The V and J segments used are TRBV20-1 and TRBJ1-5; 9 central bases correspond to TRBD1. The receptor was isolated from a male donor with ankylosing spondylitis. The nucleotides are TGCAGTGCTTCGCTGGTCACAGGGGGCGGCCAGCCCCAGCATTTT. The encoded protein is CSASLVTGGGQPQHF.